The 17 T cell receptor beta chains below all came from one sample that was sequenced in a study of T cell repertoires in cytomegalovirus infection. TCRdb itself ran the reads through MiXCR, one entry per CDR3 protein. In the table there are tens of thousands of distinct CDR3 sequences, 4% of which are singletons. The sequenced sample consisted of PBMCs. These receptor sequences come from a human donor in good health (CMV status not recorded). Some clones in this sample may be carry-over from other donors' samples.

This clonotype came up many times. The chain couples TRBV7-2 to TRBJ2-7, with TRBD2 identical over 9 bases. V lost 3 bases, J lost 7 bases, and 13 bases stayed unmatched. Looked up from germline, CDR1 is SGHTA and CDR2 is FQGNSA. This CDR3 has 16 residues. The CDR3 reads CASSFAIAGARGEQYF. In DNA, the CDR3 is TGTGCCAGCAGCTTCGCGATAGCGGGGGCCCGAGGGGAGCAGTACTTC.

At least ten counts were recorded for this clonotype. The CDR3 spells CASIPGQRRNTEAFF. The CDR3, as DNA: TGTGCCAGCATTCCGGGACAAAGGAGAAACACTGAAGCTTTCTTT. The chain combines TRBV6-1 with TRBJ1-1; D perhaps matches TRBD1 (6 bases). V shed 7 bases and J shed 2 bases, with 17 bases lying between them. The V gene's germline CDR1 is MNHNS and CDR2 SASEGT. The CDR3 has 15 residues.

V and J are TRBV11-2 and TRBJ2-3; the match to TRBD1 covers 7 bases. Germline-derived CDR1 and CDR2 are SGHAT and FQNNGV. This CDR3 has 14 amino acids. The V segment lost 7 bases and the J segment 3 bases; nucleotides outside the gene matches: 7. CDR3 in amino acids: CASTSRGRTDTQYF. The DNA of the CDR3 is TGTGCCAGCACCTCCAGGGGGAGAACAGATACGCAGTATTTT. Supplemented by reference TRBV11-2 and TRBJ2-3, the full variable domain reads EAGVAQSPRYKIIEKRQSVAFWCNPISGHATLYWYQQILGQGPKLLIQFQNNGVVDDSQLPKDRFSAERLKGVDSTLKIQPAKLEDSAVYLCASTSRGRTDTQYFGPGTRLTVL.

Ten or more counts support this clonotype. CDR3 protein: CASSLDEETQYF. The CDR3 coding sequence is TGTGCCAGCAGCTTAGACGAAGAGACCCAGTACTTC. The V call is TRBV7-2, the J call TRBJ2-5; D gene unclear. This CDR3 is 12 amino acids long. The germline V gene encodes CDR1 SGHTA and CDR2 FQGNSA. Trimming stripped 1 base from V and 3 bases from J, with 3 bases between.

This clonotype has a count of ten or more. The rearrangement uses TRBV2 and TRBJ2-2, with D perhaps matching TRBD1 (7 bases). Germline CDR1 SNHLY, CDR2 FYNNEI. Trimming shortened V by 5 bases and J by 4 bases, and 11 bases separated the two germline ends. The CDR3 has 14 residues. The CDR3 DNA reads as TGTGCCAGCAGTAATCAGGGGGGCACCGGGGAGCTGTTTTTT. It is translated as CASSNQGGTGELFF.

This clonotype was picked up many times. The chain carries TRBV7-2 and TRBJ1-2; perhaps TRBD1 as D (5 bases). Germline loops: CDR1 SGHTA, CDR2 FQGNSA. CDR3 size: 12 residues. With 4 bases removed from V and 7 bases from J, the gap between germline ends came to 10 bases. DNA for the CDR3: TGTGCCAGCAGCTCTCAGGGTCCTGGCTACACCTTC. Translated, it gives CASSSQGPGYTF.

This clonotype was detected ten times or more. The genes are TRBV7-9 and TRBJ2-7, with D possibly being TRBD1 or TRBD2 (5 bases each). The CDR3 consists of 11 residues. V gave up 8 bases and J gave up 3 bases, with 8 bases separating them. Germline V lookup: CDR1 SEHNR, CDR2 FQNEAQ (reference sequence). In DNA, the CDR3 is TGTGCCAGCGTGGGGGACTACGAGCAGTACTTC. As protein: CASVGDYEQYF. Full variable domain (outside the CDR3, taken from reference TRBV7-9 and TRBJ2-7): DTGVSQNPRHKITKRGQNVTFRCDPISEHNRLYWYRQTLGQGPEFLTYFQNEAQLEKSRLLSDRFSAERPKGSFSTLEIQRTEQGDSAMYLCASVGDYEQYFGPGTRLTVT.

This clonotype was counted ten times or more. The chain has TRBV12-5 and TRBJ2-3; TRBD1 agrees at 8 bases. The CDR3 covers 15 residues. V lost 4 bases to trimming and J lost 2 bases; unmatched junction nucleotides: 5. Germline assignment: CDR1 LGHNT and CDR2 FRNRAP. The CDR3 DNA follows: TGTGCTAGTGGTTGGACAGGGACATTCACAGATACGCAGTATTTT. Protein sequence: CASGWTGTFTDTQYF.

This clonotype showed up many times. This chain connects TRBV7-2 to TRBJ2-7, with 9 positions matching TRBD1. This CDR3 is built from 15 residues. With V trimmed by 0 bases and J by 4 bases, 4 bases remained unmatched. The germline V gene encodes CDR1 SGHTA and CDR2 FQGNSA. The CDR3 region has the DNA TGTGCCAGCAGCTTAGCTGGGACAGGGCTATACGAGCAGTACTTC. Translating gives CASSLAGTGLYEQYF.

The table lists this clonotype with many counts. The gene calls are TRBV19 and TRBJ1-1, with D possibly TRBD1 on 5 matching bases. CDR3 size: 16 residues. Germline assignment: CDR1 LNHDA and CDR2 SQIVND (reference sequence). V lost 6 bases, J lost 3 bases, and 20 bases lay in between. In DNA, the CDR3 is TGTGCCAGTAGGTCAAGCCTCAGGGTGGAGGACACTGAAGCTTTCTTT. As protein: CASRSSLRVEDTEAFF.

This clonotype was seen at least ten times. This chain joins TRBV7-2 and TRBJ2-1; 11 positions agree with TRBD2. The length of the CDR3 is 14 residues. With 6 bases clipped from V and 5 bases from J, the junction kept 3 bases outside the gene matches. Germline lookup yields CDR1 SGHTA and CDR2 FQGNSA. CDR3 DNA sequence: TGTGCCAGCAGTATGACTAGCGGGAACAATGAGCAGTTCTTC. This translates into CASSMTSGNNEQFF.

This clonotype was seen at least ten times. The genes are TRBV7-2 and TRBJ2-7; D unresolved. Deletions cut 5 bases from V and 7 bases from J, with 12 bases between. CDR1 is SGHTA, CDR2 FQGNSA, per germline. The CDR3 consists of 12 residues. The CDR3 sequence is CASSLRKVEQYF. The CDR3 region has the DNA TGTGCCAGCAGCCTCCGGAAGGTGGAGCAGTACTTC.

Ten or more counts support this clonotype. The J gene is TRBJ2-4, the V gene TRBV12-3 or TRBV12-4; D unresolved. The CDR3 contains 12 residues. V lost 4 bases and J 9 bases, leaving 10 bases between the germline ends. The CDR3 is CASSWTVGIQYF. The CDR3 coding sequence is TGTGCCAGCAGTTGGACCGTCGGCATTCAGTACTTC.

This clonotype came up many times. The chain links TRBV27 to TRBJ1-1; weak D call: TRBD1 (5 bases). CDR1 is MNHEY and CDR2 is SMNVEV in the germline V gene (reference sequence). V was shortened by 1 base and J by 4 bases, with 16 bases between the two germline ends. The CDR3 has 16 residues. CDR3 region: CASSLWGGKGATEAFF. In DNA form, the CDR3 reads TGTGCCAGCAGTTTATGGGGTGGGAAAGGGGCCACTGAAGCTTTCTTT.

Ten or more counts support this clonotype. V and J are TRBV20-1 and TRBJ2-3; D gene uncertain. V was trimmed by 0 bases and J by 0 bases, leaving 10 bases between them. CDR1 and CDR2 from the germline V gene are DFQATT and SNEGSKA (reference sequence). The length of the CDR3 is 15 residues. The CDR3 loop is CSARDLGGSTDTQYF. In nucleotides, the CDR3 is TGCAGTGCTAGAGATTTGGGCGGTAGCACAGATACGCAGTATTTT.

V gene TRBV7-2 combines with J gene TRBJ2-1; TRBD2 agrees at 7 bases. The CDR3 has 15 amino acids. From germline, CDR1 is SGHTA and CDR2 FQGNSA. V lost 5 bases, J lost 6 bases, and 10 bases stayed unmatched. CDR3 in DNA: TGTGCCAGCAGCCCCGCGGGAGCGCGAGGCAATGAGCAGTTCTTC. This encodes CASSPAGARGNEQFF.

This clonotype was counted ten times or more. V is TRBV7-6 and J is TRBJ1-1, with a weak D call TRBD1 (5 bases). This CDR3 is 13 amino acids long. Trimming took off 4 bases at V and 5 bases at J, with 11 bases between the two ends. The germline CDR1 and CDR2 sequences are SGHVS and FNYEAQ. The chain's CDR3 is CASSYGGKTEAFF. CDR3 nucleotides: TGTGCCAGCAGCTACGGGGGGAAGACTGAAGCTTTCTTT.